This entry lists 23 T cell receptor beta chains sequenced from one sample in a study of blood T cell repertoires in COVID-19. Clones were sequenced by immunoSEQ multiplex PCR, and TCRdb holds only the in-frame ones, with some missing. Altogether under 250,000 clones are present, roughly 90% being singletons, with the ten largest covering approximately 4.3%. Material: PBMCs or T cells enriched from blood (not recorded which). These receptors all come from a woman in her 30s with acute COVID-19.

The genes are TRBV9 and TRBJ2-7; tentatively, D is TRBD2 (7 bases). The CDR3 extends over 15 amino acids. Germline V lookup: CDR1 SGDLS, CDR2 YYNGEE. With 3 bases removed from V and 5 bases from J, the gap between germline ends came to 18 bases. The DNA of the CDR3 is TGTGCCAGCAGCGACCTCGGGGGGCGCGTCGACGAGCAGTACTTC. This codes for CASSDLGGRVDEQYF. Looking up the rest from reference TRBV9 and TRBJ2-7 gives the full variable domain: DSGVTQTPKHLITATGQRVTLRCSPRSGDLSVYWYQQSLDQGLQFLIQYYNGEERAKGNILERFSAQQFPDLHSELNLSSLELGDSALYFCASSDLGGRVDEQYFGPGTRLTVT.

V and J are TRBV4-1 and TRBJ1-2, with D perhaps matching TRBD1 (5 bases). V was clipped by 4 bases and J by 4 bases, with 13 bases between them. The CDR3 contains 14 residues. The germline V gene has CDR1 MGHRA and CDR2 YSYEKL. The CDR3 here is CASSPDDSFYGYTF. DNA for the CDR3: TGCGCCAGCAGCCCCGACGACAGCTTCTATGGCTACACCTTC.

This chain connects TRBV6-6 to TRBJ1-5; 10 nucleotides agree with TRBD1. Germline CDR1 is MNHNY and CDR2 is SVGAGI (reference sequence). Losses at the gene ends were 6 bases for V and 7 bases for J; bases not matched to a gene: 3. The CDR3 runs to 13 residues. The DNA for the CDR3 is TGTGCCAGCAGCGACAGGGGGCGACAGCCCCAGCATTTT. Translating gives CASSDRGRQPQHF.

This chain connects TRBV4-2 to TRBJ1-2; D uncertain. There are 13 residues in the CDR3. Germline V gene data show CDR1 as LGHNA and CDR2 as YNFKEQ. Deletions cut 1 base from V and 8 bases from J, with 11 bases between. CDR3 DNA: TGTGCCAGCAGCCAAGGAGGCCAGTTGGGCTACACCTTC. This sequence encodes CASSQGGQLGYTF.

The chain joins TRBV28 to TRBJ1-1, with TRBD1 matching over 10 bases. This CDR3 has 15 residues. Germline-derived CDR1 and CDR2 are MDHEN and SYDVKM. V lost 4 bases, J lost 10 bases, and 12 bases stayed unmatched. The CDR3 nucleotides are TGTGCCAGCAGTTCCGGACAGGGGGGACTGGGACCAGCTTTCTTT. This codes for CASSSGQGGLGPAFF. The variable domain in full, completed from reference TRBV28 and TRBJ1-1, reads DVKVTQSSRYLVKRTGEKVFLECVQDMDHENMFWYRQDPGLGLRLIYFSYDVKMKEKGDIPEGYSVSREKKERFSLILESASTNQTSMYLCASSSGQGGLGPAFFGQGTRLTVV.

The chain carries TRBV5-1 and TRBJ2-1; no clear D gene. V lost 2 bases and J 3 bases, leaving 6 bases between the germline ends. This CDR3 region has 13 residues. Germline V lookup: CDR1 SGHRS, CDR2 YFSETQ. The CDR3 loop reads CASSFTGYNEQFF. For the CDR3, the DNA is TGCGCCAGCAGCTTCACGGGCTACAATGAGCAGTTCTTC.

The V gene is TRBV27, the J gene TRBJ2-2; D not certain. CDR1 is MNHEY, CDR2 SMNVEV, per germline (reference sequence). This CDR3 region has 14 residues. Trimming removed 0 bases at V and 3 bases at J, with 5 bases between. DNA of the CDR3: TGTGCCAGCAGTTTATCACAAGACACCGGGGAGCTGTTTTTT. This encodes CASSLSQDTGELFF.

The chain carries TRBV4-2 and TRBJ1-6; weak D call: TRBD1 (6 bases). There are 16 residues in the CDR3. V was trimmed by 2 bases and J by 4 bases, leaving 12 bases between them. Per the germline V gene, CDR1 is LGHNA and CDR2 is YNFKEQ. This CDR3 reads CASSQNPTGYNSPLHF. DNA of the CDR3: TGTGCCAGCAGCCAAAACCCTACAGGGTATAATTCACCCCTCCACTTT.

The genes are TRBV11-3 and TRBJ2-5; a weak D match, TRBD1 (6 bases). V lost 5 bases and J lost 5, with 9 bases in between. Germline V lookup: CDR1 SGHNT, CDR2 YENEEA. This CDR3 has 12 residues. The CDR3 spells CASSPRGETQYF. DNA of the CDR3: TGTGCCAGCAGCCCGAGGGGGGAGACCCAGTACTTC.

The rearrangement links TRBV19 to TRBJ1-5; D gene uncertain. This CDR3 region has 15 residues. CDR1 is LNHDA, CDR2 SQIVND, per germline (reference sequence). The V end lost 1 base, the J end lost 0 bases, and 7 bases lay between the germline ends. The CDR3 region has the DNA TGTGCCAGTAGTATAGTTCGCTATAGCAATCAGCCCCAGCATTTT. Protein sequence: CASSIVRYSNQPQHF.

V usage is TRBV6-5 and J usage is TRBJ1-1, with D maybe TRBD1 (6 bases). The CDR3 is made up of 15 amino acids. CDR1 and CDR2 (germline): MNHEY, SVGAGI. Trimming took off 0 bases at V and 4 bases at J, with 12 bases between the two ends. CDR3 nucleotide sequence: TGTGCCAGCAGTTACTCGTGGCAGGGGAGCACTGAAGCTTTCTTT. Translation gives CASSYSWQGSTEAFF.

This rearrangement joins TRBV6-1 to TRBJ2-7; 11 nucleotides align to TRBD2. The CDR3 length is 15 residues. Germline assignment: CDR1 MNHNS and CDR2 SASEGT. The J segment lost 7 bases and the V segment lost 1 base, leaving 6 bases of the junction unmatched. CDR3 in amino acids: CASSEGASGGMEQYF. DNA of the CDR3: TGTGCCAGCAGTGAAGGCGCTAGCGGGGGGATGGAGCAGTACTTC.

V and J are TRBV7-2 and TRBJ2-7; a weak D match, TRBD2 (7 bases). Germline values: CDR1 SGHTA, CDR2 FQGNSA. V lost 1 base to trimming and J lost 8 bases, with 18 bases between them. The CDR3 is made up of 15 amino acids. The CDR3 DNA follows: TGTGCCAGCAGCTTAGTAGGGGGGGGACTGAATAAGCAGTACTTC. This encodes CASSLVGGGLNKQYF. The full variable domain, rest sourced from reference TRBV7-2 and TRBJ2-7, is GAGVSQSPSNKVTEKGKDVELRCDPISGHTALYWYRQSLGQGLEFLIYFQGNSAPDKSGLPSDRFSAERTGGSVSTLTIQRTQQEDSAVYLCASSLVGGGLNKQYFGPGTRLTVT.

J is TRBJ1-4 and V is TRBV4-3, with D hard to call. The germline gives CDR1 LGHNA, CDR2 YSLEER. This CDR3 has 14 residues. The germline V and J ends were trimmed by 0 bases and 8 bases, with 10 bases remaining between them. The CDR3 region has the DNA TGCGCCAGCAGCCAAGACGGGGTAGGGGAAAAACTGTTTTTT. This sequence encodes CASSQDGVGEKLFF.

The V call is TRBV15, the J call TRBJ1-1; D unresolved. CDR3 length: 14 residues. CDR1 and CDR2 (germline): LNHNV, YYDKDF (reference sequence). V shed 0 bases and J shed 2 bases, with 7 bases lying between them. The CDR3 is CATSRDPHNTEAFF. The CDR3 DNA reads as TGTGCCACCAGCAGAGATCCCCATAACACTGAAGCTTTCTTT.

The chain joins TRBV19 to TRBJ1-5; TRBD1 aligns across 7 bases. Losses at the gene ends were 6 bases for V and 3 bases for J; bases not matched to a gene: 14. The CDR3 has 17 residues. Germline V gene sequence: CDR1 LNHDA, CDR2 SQIVND (reference sequence). As DNA, the CDR3 is TGTGCCAGTAGCGTACCCCGATCGGACAGGCTCAATCAGCCCCAGCATTTT. Translating it yields CASSVPRSDRLNQPQHF. Filled out from reference TRBV19 and TRBJ1-5, the complete variable domain reads DGGITQSPKYLFRKEGQNVTLSCEQNLNHDAMYWYRQDPGQGLRLIYYSQIVNDFQKGDIAEGYSVSREKKESFPLTVTSAQKNPTAFYLCASSVPRSDRLNQPQHFGDGTRLSIL.

The V and J genes are TRBV6-5 and TRBJ1-6; D is uncertain. Germline-derived CDR1 and CDR2 are MNHEY and SVGAGI. The CDR3 loop spans 15 amino acids. V gave up 2 bases and J gave up 9 bases, with 14 bases separating them. CDR3 residues: CASSYGYPNISPLHF. The CDR3 DNA follows: TGTGCCAGCAGTTACGGTTATCCCAACATTTCACCCCTCCACTTT.

The V and J genes are TRBV2 and TRBJ2-2, with 9 bases lining up with TRBD1. After removal of 6 bases from V and 2 bases from J, the junction contained 4 bases not matched to a gene. Germline-derived CDR1 and CDR2 are SNHLY and FYNNEI. The CDR3 has 15 residues. The CDR3 DNA reads TGTGCCAGCAGGGGGACAGGGTCAAACACCGGGGAGCTGTTTTTT. It specifies CASRGTGSNTGELFF.

A single count supports this clone. The CDR3 spells CASSYQEGEAFF. The CDR3 bases are TGTGCCAGCAGTTACCAGGAGGGAGAAGCTTTCTTT. The J gene is TRBJ1-1, the V gene TRBV6-5; unclear D gene. V gave up 2 bases and J gave up 8 bases, with 9 bases separating them. The CDR3 has 12 residues. Germline V CDR1 and CDR2: MNHEY, SVGAGI.

The V and J genes are TRBV5-5 and TRBJ2-7, with 8 nucleotides matching TRBD1. V was clipped by 2 bases and J by 6 bases; unmatched bases: 7. CDR1 is SGHKS, CDR2 YYEKEE, per germline (reference sequence). The CDR3 spans 14 residues. CDR3 loop: CASSFWTGLSEQYF. CDR3 sequence (DNA): TGTGCCAGCAGCTTTTGGACAGGGTTATCCGAGCAGTACTTC.

This chain joins TRBV7-9 and TRBJ1-2; possibly TRBD1 for D (6 bases). The length of the CDR3 is 14 residues. From germline, CDR1 is SEHNR and CDR2 FQNEAQ (reference sequence). Trimming took off 0 bases at V and 6 bases at J, with 11 bases between the two ends. CDR3 nucleotide sequence: TGTGCCAGCAGCTTAGCGTGGGGGGGCGATGGCTACACCTTC. Encoded protein: CASSLAWGGDGYTF.

The chain links TRBV6-5 to TRBJ2-3; 8 bases are shared with TRBD2. Unmatched junction bases numbered 6, after V lost 2 bases and J lost 2 bases. The germline V gene has CDR1 MNHEY and CDR2 SVGAGI. The CDR3 has 16 residues. The CDR3 loop is CASSYRGGGNTDTQYF. In DNA form, the CDR3 reads TGTGCCAGCAGTTACCGAGGCGGGGGGAACACAGATACGCAGTATTTT.

This chain connects TRBV7-7 to TRBJ2-1; a weak D match, TRBD1 (6 bases). CDR1 and CDR2 from the germline V gene are SSHAT and FNYEAQ (reference sequence). CDR3 length: 15 amino acids. V lost 1 base to trimming and J lost 3 bases, with 10 bases between them. CDR3 protein: CASSLERGSYNEQFF. The CDR3 nucleotides read TGTGCCAGCAGCTTAGAAAGGGGGAGCTACAATGAGCAGTTCTTC.